One TCR beta chain is described in this entry. The antigen is not known. Healthy donors of bone marrow made up the group. It was with 60 Vbeta and 13 Jbeta primers that the PCR ran. Only in-frame clones appear in the TCRdb table, and some are missing; sequencing was by immunoSEQ multiplex PCR. The table shows 110,000 to 150,000 clones, with around 76% occurring only once. The sample belongs to a study of cytomegalovirus exposure and HLA in healthy donors. Study-level points and caveats: Follow-up analysis seemed to connect common viral pathogens with several of the most significant clusters identified. Follow-up analysis later connected one missense variant in DCLRE1C with trimming of TCR beta V- and J-genes. Looking again later, the authors saw that most CMV-associated TCR beta chains seemed HLA-restricted.

The sequencing sample was made of PBMCs. The sequence was collected from a male donor in good health and CMV-seronegative.

The CDR3 sequence: CASSFRDIATEAFF. The CDR3 DNA reads TGCGCCAGCAGCTTTCGTGACATTGCTACTGAAGCTTTCTTT. The gene calls are TRBV5-1 and TRBJ1-1; D is unclear. The CDR3 extends over 14 amino acids. Germline values: CDR1 SGHRS, CDR2 YFSETQ. V was trimmed by 2 bases and J by 5 bases, leaving 13 bases between them.